The 21 T cell receptor beta chains listed next were all sequenced from one sample in a study of T-cell reconstitution after alpha-beta-depleted transplantation in children. Construction of the TCRbeta library involved unique molecular identifiers. TCRdb used MiXCR to reprocess the PCR reads, holding one entry per CDR3 protein. The sample records 450,000 to 550,000 distinct CDR3 sequences, approximately 10% being singletons. The sample here was PBMCs, mostly from graft donor cells, taken 180 days after TCRalphabeta/CD19-depleted stem cell transplant. The receptors were sampled from a female patient under 10 years old who had a stem cell transplant for aplastic anemia, so the T cells may come from the graft donor.

V is TRBV6-1 and J is TRBJ2-1; 7 bases fit TRBD2. CDR3 length equals 15 residues. Germline V CDR1 and CDR2: MNHNS, SASEGT. J gave up 0 bases and V 8 bases, and 7 bases lay outside the gene matches. Here the CDR3 reads CASLLATFSYNEQFF. The CDR3 coding sequence is TGTGCCAGCCTACTAGCGACCTTCTCCTACAATGAGCAGTTCTTC.

The V gene is TRBV7-3, the J gene TRBJ2-1; a weak D match, TRBD2 (5 bases). The CDR3 is made up of 13 amino acids. V lost 0 bases, J lost 9 bases, and 9 bases lay in between. CDR1 SGHTA and CDR2 FQGTGA come from the germline V gene. The CDR3 spells CASSLTGVREQFF. CDR3 in DNA: TGTGCCAGCAGCTTAACGGGAGTTCGTGAGCAGTTCTTC.

This clonotype has only a few counts. The V and J genes are TRBV5-1 and TRBJ1-1, with D unresolved. CDR1 is SGHRS and CDR2 is YFSETQ in the germline V gene. CDR3 length: 16 amino acids. V lost 0 bases to trimming and J lost 0 bases, with 12 bases between them. CDR3 protein: CASSLEQAHLNTEAFF. In nucleotides, the CDR3 is TGCGCCAGCAGCTTGGAGCAGGCACACTTGAACACTGAAGCTTTCTTT. The full variable domain, completed using reference TRBV5-1 and TRBJ1-1, is KAGVTQTPRYLIKTRGQQVTLSCSPISGHRSVSWYQQTPGQGLQFLFEYFSETQRNKGNFPGRFSGRQFSNSRSEMNVSTLELGDSALYLCASSLEQAHLNTEAFFGQGTRLTVV.

V and J are TRBV7-6 and TRBJ1-6; no clear D. The CDR3 runs 19 residues. Per the germline V gene, CDR1 is SGHVS and CDR2 is FNYEAQ. Between the trimmed V and J ends, which lost 1 base and 3 bases, there was a span of 19 bases. In nucleotides, the CDR3 is TGTGCCAGCAGCTTAGGGGCCCCTTCGGGCCGAATCTATAATTCACCCCTCCACTTT. It translates to CASSLGAPSGRIYNSPLHF.

In its sample, this clonotype was seen a few times. The rearrangement uses TRBV29-1 and TRBJ2-1; 7 bases agree with TRBD2. Germline V gene sequence: CDR1 SQVTM, CDR2 ANQGSEA. The CDR3 is 13 amino acids. The J segment lost 1 base and the V segment lost 7 bases, leaving 4 bases of the junction unmatched. DNA for the CDR3: TGCAGCGGTCAGCGGGAATCCTACAATGAGCAGTTCTTC. Its protein is CSGQRESYNEQFF.

A few counts support this clonotype. V and J are TRBV5-1 and TRBJ2-7, with TRBD1 identical over 7 bases. The V and J ends lost 1 base and 3 bases, in that order; junction bases with no gene match: 10. CDR1 and CDR2 (germline): SGHRS, YFSETQ. CDR3 length equals 16 residues. Here the CDR3 reads CASSLTGDAYSYEQYF. CDR3 nucleotides: TGCGCCAGCAGCTTGACAGGGGACGCCTATAGCTACGAGCAGTACTTC.

This clonotype was seen more than once but under ten times. The chain is built from TRBV12-3 or TRBV12-4 and TRBJ2-7; D might be TRBD1 (7 bases). Between the trimmed V and J ends, which lost 5 bases and 4 bases, there was a span of 21 bases. The CDR3 has 16 amino acids. CDR3 sequence: CASSQRAGGKEYEQYF. The CDR3 DNA sequence: TGTGCCAGCAGTCAGAGGGCAGGGGGGAAGGAATACGAGCAGTACTTC.

This clonotype was counted a few times. The chain employs TRBV5-1 and TRBJ1-4; the D is unclear. V lost 3 bases and J lost 7, with 16 bases in between. This CDR3 spans 15 amino acids. Germline loops: CDR1 SGHRS, CDR2 YFSETQ. CDR3 residues: CASSSRGATGEKLFF. As DNA, the CDR3 is TGCGCCAGCAGCTCCCGAGGCGCGACTGGTGAAAAACTGTTTTTT.

The gene calls are TRBV6-5 and TRBJ2-1; D is perhaps TRBD1 (5 bases). CDR1 and CDR2 (germline): MNHEY, SVGAGI. This CDR3 has 15 residues. Trimming left V 0 bases short and J 1 base short, with 7 bases between. CDR3 nucleotide sequence: TGTGCCAGCAGTTACTCGGACAATTCCTACAATGAGCAGTTCTTC. Its protein product is CASSYSDNSYNEQFF.

By sample share, this clonotype is medium-sized. The chain couples TRBV7-9 to TRBJ2-1; 14 positions match TRBD2. Germline lookup yields CDR1 SEHNR and CDR2 FQNEAQ (reference sequence). The length of the CDR3 is 16 residues. Germline trimming cut 6 bases from V and 7 bases from J; bases unmatched to any gene: 8. The CDR3 DNA follows: TGTGCCAGCAGATGGACTAGCGGGAGGAGTTTGAATGAGCAGTTCTTC. The encoded protein is CASRWTSGRSLNEQFF.

This clonotype was observed a few times. The V call is TRBV6-1, the J call TRBJ1-5; 7 bases are a match to TRBD1. Germline V gene data show CDR1 as MNHNS and CDR2 as SASEGT. V dropped 6 bases and J dropped 1; count of bases not matched to a gene: 3. The CDR3 extends over 14 amino acids. CDR3 sequence reads: CASRQGRSNQPQHF. CDR3 DNA: TGTGCCAGCAGACAGGGGAGGAGCAATCAGCCCCAGCATTTT.

This rearrangement joins TRBV12-3 or TRBV12-4 to TRBJ2-1; D possibly corresponds to TRBD2 (6 bases). Trimming removed 6 bases at V and 0 bases at J, with 21 bases between. The CDR3 spans 18 residues. CDR3 DNA sequence: TGTGCCAGCAGCCCAAAGGGACTCCGTATGGTCTCCTACAATGAGCAGTTCTTC. This encodes CASSPKGLRMVSYNEQFF.

The chain carries TRBV29-1 and TRBJ2-5; 8 bases map to TRBD2. This CDR3 is built from 16 residues. With 4 bases clipped from V and 4 bases from J, the junction kept 14 bases outside the gene matches. Per germline, CDR1 SQVTM and CDR2 ANQGSEA. The CDR3 sequence: CSVGETGLGRGETQYF. The CDR3 region has the DNA TGCAGCGTTGGTGAAACGGGACTAGGGCGAGGAGAGACCCAGTACTTC.

This chain joins TRBV11-2 and TRBJ2-3; perhaps TRBD1 as D (6 bases). The CDR3 is 18 amino acids. The V gene's germline CDR1 is SGHAT and CDR2 FQNNGV. Trimming shortened V by 3 bases and J by 4 bases, and 23 bases separated the two germline ends. CDR3 nucleotides: TGTGCCAGCAGCTTTTCCCCGAAACCTACAGGGAACGCAGATACGCAGTATTTT. This sequence encodes CASSFSPKPTGNADTQYF.

This clonotype was observed at least ten times. The chain couples TRBV6-1 to TRBJ1-5; TRBD1 agrees at 8 bases. The CDR3 runs 15 residues. Germline values: CDR1 MNHNS, CDR2 SASEGT. Losses at the gene ends were 6 bases for V and 4 bases for J; bases not matched to a gene: 8. The CDR3 DNA reads TGTGCCAGCAGCCCCGACAGGGGTAAGAATCAGCCCCAGCATTTT. Protein: CASSPDRGKNQPQHF.

The V gene is TRBV12-3 or TRBV12-4, the J gene TRBJ1-2; 8 bases agree with TRBD1. V lost 3 bases and J lost 6; bases outside the gene matches: 3. The CDR3 covers 13 residues. CDR3 loop: CASSLRTGHGYTF. The CDR3 DNA reads as TGTGCCAGCAGTTTGCGGACAGGGCATGGCTACACCTTC.

This clonotype was detected a few times. The chain recombines TRBV29-1 with TRBJ2-2; weak D call: TRBD1 (5 bases). Trimming took off 7 bases at V and 1 base at J, with 10 bases between the two ends. CDR3 size: 13 residues. Germline-derived CDR1 and CDR2 are SQVTM and ANQGSEA. For the CDR3, the DNA is TGCAGCGCCCCAAGGGGGAACACCGGGGAGCTGTTTTTT. It translates to CSAPRGNTGELFF.

The sample holds a few counts of this clonotype. The chain joins TRBV12-3 or TRBV12-4 to TRBJ1-2; 8 bases fit TRBD1. Germline trimming cut 2 bases from V and 8 bases from J; bases unmatched to any gene: 4. The CDR3 runs 13 residues. The CDR3 nucleotides are TGTGCCAGCAGTTTAAAACAGGGGGGCGGCTACACCTTC. Its protein is CASSLKQGGGYTF.

In its sample, this clonotype was seen a few times. The chain recombines TRBV9 with TRBJ1-1; TRBD1 is a possible D gene (5 bases). CDR1 is SGDLS and CDR2 is YYNGEE in the germline V gene. CDR3 length: 17 amino acids. Trimming left V 0 bases short and J 1 base short, with 16 bases between. The CDR3 loop is CASSVGISAGWNTEAFF. The CDR3 region has the DNA TGTGCCAGCAGCGTAGGGATATCGGCAGGGTGGAACACTGAAGCTTTCTTT.

This clonotype has just a few counts. The chain carries TRBV15 and TRBJ1-4; D gene ambiguous. Germline loops: CDR1 LNHNV, CDR2 YYDKDF (reference sequence). The CDR3 sequence is 15 residues long. V shed 0 bases and J shed 7 bases, with 12 bases lying between them. The CDR3 DNA follows: TGTGCCACCAGCAGAGAAGGGCGGGCAAGTGAAAAACTGTTTTTT. Its protein product is CATSREGRASEKLFF.

The rearrangement joins TRBV7-2 to TRBJ2-3; D remains ambiguous. Trimming left V 1 base short and J 1 base short, with 9 bases between. Per germline, CDR1 SGHTA and CDR2 FQGNSA. This CDR3 is built from 15 residues. Written as DNA, the CDR3 is TGTGCCAGCAGCTTAGACAGCTACGGCACAGATACGCAGTATTTT. This sequence encodes CASSLDSYGTDTQYF.